This T cell receptor beta chain was identified in a study of cytomegalovirus exposure and HLA in healthy donors. Researchers ran the PCR with 60 Vbeta and 13 Jbeta primers. Some clones are missing from TCRdb's copy, which holds only in-frame ones; the method was immunoSEQ multiplex PCR. Here the sample spans about 160,000 clones, 70% to 85% being singletons. The receptor was derived from a woman in her 30s in good health and CMV-seronegative. The sequenced material came from PBMCs.

The CDR3: CASSYGPNYGYTF. CDR3 nucleotides: TGTGCCAGCAGCTATGGGCCCAACTATGGCTACACCTTC. V is TRBV7-6 and J is TRBJ1-2, with D unclear. This CDR3 is 13 amino acids long. Germline CDR1 and CDR2: SGHVS and FNYEAQ. V dropped 4 bases and J dropped 2 bases, with 8 bases sitting between them. The whole variable domain, remainder taken from reference TRBV7-6 and TRBJ1-2, is GAGVSQSPRYKVTKRGQDVALRCDPISGHVSLYWYRQALGQGPEFLTYFNYEAQQDKSGLPNDRFSAERPEGSISTLTIQRTEQRDSAMYRCASSYGPNYGYTFGSGTRLTVV.